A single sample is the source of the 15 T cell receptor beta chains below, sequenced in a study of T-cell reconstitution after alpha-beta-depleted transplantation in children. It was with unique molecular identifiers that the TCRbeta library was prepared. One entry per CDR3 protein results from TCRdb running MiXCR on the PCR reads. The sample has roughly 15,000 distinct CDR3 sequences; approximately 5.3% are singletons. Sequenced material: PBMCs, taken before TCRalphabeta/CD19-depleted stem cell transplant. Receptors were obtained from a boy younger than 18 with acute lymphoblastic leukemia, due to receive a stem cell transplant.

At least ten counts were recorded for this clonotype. CDR3 sequence (DNA): TGTGCCAGCAGTGTCTCGGACTACGAGCAGTACTTC. This encodes CASSVSDYEQYF. The V call is TRBV28, the J call TRBJ2-7; no definite D call. The CDR3 contains 12 residues. The germline gives CDR1 MDHEN, CDR2 SYDVKM. V was clipped by 5 bases and J by 3 bases, with 8 bases between them.

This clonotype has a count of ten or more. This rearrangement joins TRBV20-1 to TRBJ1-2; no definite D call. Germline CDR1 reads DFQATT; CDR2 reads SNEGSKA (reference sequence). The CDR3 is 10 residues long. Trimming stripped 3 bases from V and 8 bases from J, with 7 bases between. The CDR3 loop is CSASPRGYTF. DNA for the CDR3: TGCAGTGCTAGTCCAAGAGGCTACACCTTC.

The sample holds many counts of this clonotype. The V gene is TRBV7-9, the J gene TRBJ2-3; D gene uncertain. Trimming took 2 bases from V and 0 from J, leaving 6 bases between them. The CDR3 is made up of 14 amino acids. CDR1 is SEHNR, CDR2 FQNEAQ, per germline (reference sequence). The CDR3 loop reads CASSLWSSTDTQYF. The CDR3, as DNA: TGTGCCAGCAGCTTATGGAGCAGCACAGATACGCAGTATTTT.

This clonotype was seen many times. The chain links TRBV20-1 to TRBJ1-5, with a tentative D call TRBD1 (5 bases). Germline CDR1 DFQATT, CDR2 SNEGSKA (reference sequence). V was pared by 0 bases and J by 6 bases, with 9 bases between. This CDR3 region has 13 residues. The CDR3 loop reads CSARDGAGQPQHF. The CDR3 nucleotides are TGCAGTGCTAGAGATGGGGCAGGTCAGCCCCAGCATTTT.

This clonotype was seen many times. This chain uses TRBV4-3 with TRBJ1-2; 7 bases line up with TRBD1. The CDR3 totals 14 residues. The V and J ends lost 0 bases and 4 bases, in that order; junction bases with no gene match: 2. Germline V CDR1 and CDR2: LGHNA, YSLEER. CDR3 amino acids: CASSQERDSYGYTF. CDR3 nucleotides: TGCGCCAGCAGCCAAGAAAGGGACAGCTATGGCTACACCTTC.

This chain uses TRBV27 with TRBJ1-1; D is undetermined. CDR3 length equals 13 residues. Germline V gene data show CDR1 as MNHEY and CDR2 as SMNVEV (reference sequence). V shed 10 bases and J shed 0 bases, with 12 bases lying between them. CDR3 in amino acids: CAMSPGLNTEAFF. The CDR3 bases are TGTGCCATGAGCCCCGGGCTGAACACTGAAGCTTTCTTT.

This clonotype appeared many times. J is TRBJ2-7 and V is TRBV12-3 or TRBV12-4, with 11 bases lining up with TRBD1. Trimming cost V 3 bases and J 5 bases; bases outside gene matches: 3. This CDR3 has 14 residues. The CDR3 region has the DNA TGTGCCAGCAGTTTGGGGACAGGGGGGGACGAGCAGTACTTC. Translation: CASSLGTGGDEQYF.

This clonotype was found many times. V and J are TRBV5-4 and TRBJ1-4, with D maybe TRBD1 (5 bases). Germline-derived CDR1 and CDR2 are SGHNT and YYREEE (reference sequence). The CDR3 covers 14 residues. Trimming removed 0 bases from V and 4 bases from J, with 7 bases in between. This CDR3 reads CASSLGGGNEKLFF. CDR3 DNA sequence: TGTGCCAGCAGCTTGGGCGGGGGTAATGAAAAACTGTTTTTT.

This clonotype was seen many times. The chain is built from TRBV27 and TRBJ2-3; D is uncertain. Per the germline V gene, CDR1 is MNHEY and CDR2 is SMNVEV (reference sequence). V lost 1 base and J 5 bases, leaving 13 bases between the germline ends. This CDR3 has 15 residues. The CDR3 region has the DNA TGTGCCAGCAGTTTATTGGCGTATAAGGGAGATACGCAGTATTTT. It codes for CASSLLAYKGDTQYF.

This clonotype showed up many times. The CDR3 nucleotides are TGCGCCAGCAGCTTGTCTGGTGGGCGGGACATTCAGTACTTC. Its protein product is CASSLSGGRDIQYF. The genes are TRBV5-1 and TRBJ2-4; tentatively, D is TRBD2 (5 bases). The V and J ends lost 1 base and 8 bases respectively, with 13 bases between them. The CDR3 extends over 14 amino acids. Germline V gene sequence: CDR1 SGHRS, CDR2 YFSETQ.

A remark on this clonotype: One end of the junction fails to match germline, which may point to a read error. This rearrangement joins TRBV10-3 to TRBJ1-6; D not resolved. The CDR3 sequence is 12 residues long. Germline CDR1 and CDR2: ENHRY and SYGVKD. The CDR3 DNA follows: TGTACCATCAGCGAGGGTAATTCACCCCTCCACTTT. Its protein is CTISEGNSPLHF.

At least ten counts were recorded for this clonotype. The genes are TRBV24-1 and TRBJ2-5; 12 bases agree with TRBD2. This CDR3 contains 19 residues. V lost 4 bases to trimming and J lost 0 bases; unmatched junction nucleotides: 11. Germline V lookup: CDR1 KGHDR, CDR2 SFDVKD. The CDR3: CATSERTSGTRWYQETQYF. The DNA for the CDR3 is TGTGCCACCAGTGAAAGGACTAGCGGGACGCGTTGGTACCAAGAGACCCAGTACTTC.

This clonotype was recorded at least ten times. CDR3 protein: CASSLVQGFTEAFF. The CDR3 bases are TGCGCCAGCAGCTTGGTCCAGGGATTCACTGAAGCTTTCTTT. The chain uses TRBV5-1 and TRBJ1-1, with D possibly matching TRBD1 (5 bases). Germline V lookup: CDR1 SGHRS, CDR2 YFSETQ. The CDR3 is 14 amino acids. V lost 0 bases and J 4 bases, leaving 10 bases between the germline ends.

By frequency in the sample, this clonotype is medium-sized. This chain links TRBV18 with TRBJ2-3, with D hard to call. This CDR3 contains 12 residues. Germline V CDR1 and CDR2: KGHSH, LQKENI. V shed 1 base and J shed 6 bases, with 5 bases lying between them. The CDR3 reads CASSPRGDTQYF. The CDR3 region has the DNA TGTGCCAGCTCACCACGTGGGGATACGCAGTATTTT.

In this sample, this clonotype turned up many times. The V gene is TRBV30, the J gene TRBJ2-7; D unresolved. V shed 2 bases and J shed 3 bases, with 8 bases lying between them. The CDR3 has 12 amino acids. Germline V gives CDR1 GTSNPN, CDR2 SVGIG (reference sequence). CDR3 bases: TGTGCCTGGAGTATTATTCTCTACGAGCAGTACTTC. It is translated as CAWSIILYEQYF.